This note documents a single T cell receptor (beta chain) sequence. Germline CDR1 SEHNR, CDR2 FQNEAQ (reference sequence). The junction had 7 bases not matched to a gene; V was cut back by 5 bases and J by 1 base. This CDR3 comprises 15 residues. This specimen comes from a study of control samples from healthy donors and cancer patients. Some clones are missing from TCRdb's copy, which holds only in-frame ones; the method was immunoSEQ multiplex PCR. This table has about 45,000 clones, approximately 90% appearing once. This clonotype was sampled from a woman in her thirties or forties with head and neck cancer. Source material: PBMCs. This chain connects TRBV7-9 to TRBJ2-7, with 8 bases that match TRBD1. CDR3 DNA: TGTGCCAGCAGCGCCCGGACAGGGATATCCTACGAGCAGTACTTC. Its protein product is CASSARTGISYEQYF. Together with reference TRBV7-9 and TRBJ2-7, the CDR3 gives the full variable domain: DTGVSQNPRHKITKRGQNVTFRCDPISEHNRLYWYRQTLGQGPEFLTYFQNEAQLEKSRLLSDRFSAERPKGSFSTLEIQRTEQGDSAMYLCASSARTGISYEQYFGPGTRLTVT.